The clone carrying this TCR beta chain was detected once. The sample comes from a study of technical replicates of blood from four donors. Trimming pared 0 bases from V and 6 bases from J, leaving 6 bases between. The CDR3 has 12 amino acids. Germline-derived CDR1 and CDR2 are LGHNA and YNFKEQ. Produced via immunoSEQ multiplex PCR; TCRdb's table is partial and in-frame only. The sample has tens of thousands of clones; approximately 90% are singletons. This receptor was taken from a human donor in good health. J is TRBJ2-7 and V is TRBV4-2, with D unclear. The sequencing sample was made of T cells isolated from PBMCs. CDR3 in DNA: TGTGCCAGCAGCCAAGAGAGCGCCGAGCAGTACTTC. This codes for CASSQESAEQYF.